The T cell receptor (beta chain) described here comes from a study of blood T cell repertoires in COVID-19. About the study: Acute-phase and convalescent COVID-19 samples originated in the United States, Italy and Spain. From T cells, B-cell-depleted T cells, or PBMCs came the material, which was cDNA or gDNA.

Original analysis: From reference gene primer amplification, estimates of nucleated cell counts were derived. This table comes from immunoSEQ multiplex PCR, and its TCRdb copy is limited to in-frame clones, with some not included. V and J calls and clone size come straight from that table; D and trimming were deduced from the DNA. This table has about 320,000 clones, about nine tenths appearing once. The CDR3 totals 12 residues. The V gene's germline CDR1 is SGHTA and CDR2 FQGNSA. V dropped 1 base and J dropped 6 bases, with 4 bases sitting between them. Recovered participants had two consecutive negative NP/OP PCR tests, healthcare professional clearance, or symptom resolution.

The chain is built from TRBV7-2 and TRBJ2-1; D is unclear. The clonotype originates from a man aged 55-75 years who had recovered from COVID-19. The material sequenced was PBMCs or T cells enriched from blood (not recorded which). The CDR3 DNA sequence: TGTGCCAGCAGCTTAGGTAGCAATGAGCAGTTCTTC. It codes for CASSLGSNEQFF.